The 16 T cell receptor beta chains given below trace back to one sample, sequenced in a study of cytomegalovirus exposure and HLA in healthy donors. PCR primers comprised 60 Vbeta and 13 Jbeta primers. Clones were read by immunoSEQ multiplex PCR, and TCRdb kept only the in-frame ones, dropping some. The repertoire holds about 120,000 clones, with 81% as singletons. Material for sequencing was PBMCs. The source is a woman aged 25 to 39 in good health and CMV-seronegative.

The chain has TRBV21-1 and TRBJ1-3. TRBV21-1 is annotated as a pseudogene. The CDR3 loop spans 16 amino acids. CDR3 DNA sequence: TGTGCCAGCAGCCAAGAGAGGGAGCTGACGAGAAACACCATATATTTT. The encoded protein is CASSQERELTRNTIYF.

The genes are TRBV7-6 and TRBJ2-1; 16 nucleotides align to TRBD2. CDR1 is SGHVS, CDR2 FNYEAQ, per germline. V lost 5 bases, J lost 5 bases, and 9 bases stayed unmatched. This CDR3 is built from 18 residues. The CDR3, as DNA: TGTGCCAGCAGCGGGGGACTAGCGGGAGGGCCTAAGAACAATGAGCAGTTCTTC. Protein product: CASSGGLAGGPKNNEQFF.

The CDR3 here is CASTLTSGSTDTQYF. The DNA for the CDR3 is TGTGCCAGCACCTTGACTAGCGGTAGCACAGATACGCAGTATTTT. The chain carries TRBV6-5 and TRBJ2-3; TRBD2 matches 9 bases. Per germline, CDR1 MNHEY and CDR2 SVGAGI. The CDR3 contains 15 residues. The V and J ends lost 7 bases and 0 bases, in that order; junction bases with no gene match: 5.

The chain is built from TRBV10-2 and TRBJ2-7, with a tentative D call TRBD2 (5 bases). Germline loops: CDR1 WSHSY, CDR2 SAAADI. This CDR3 is built from 13 residues. The ends were cut back, 2 bases at V and 2 bases at J, with 7 bases in the middle. The CDR3 spells CASSERTPYEQYF. The CDR3 bases are TGCGCCAGCAGTGAGAGGACTCCCTACGAGCAGTACTTC.

This rearrangement joins TRBV7-6 to TRBJ2-2; TRBD2 is a possible D gene (5 bases). V was trimmed by 5 bases and J by 7 bases, leaving 20 bases between them. CDR1 and CDR2 (germline): SGHVS, FNYEAQ. The CDR3 runs to 16 residues. In DNA, the CDR3 is TGTGCCAGCAGCCCCAGGACTTCGGGTTGGGGCGGGGAGCTGTTTTTT. Protein product: CASSPRTSGWGGELFF.

Worth noting for this clone: One end of the junction does not line up with germline, which may come from a read error. The J gene is TRBJ2-7, the V gene TRBV7-8; tentative D call: TRBD1 (6 bases). Germline V gene data show CDR1 as SGHVS and CDR2 as FQNEAQ. This CDR3 has 15 residues. The CDR3 DNA reads as TGTGCCAGCAGCTCGACCACAGGGACGTTTGACGAGCTGTACTTC. It is translated as CASSSTTGTFDELYF. Looking up the rest from reference TRBV7-8 and TRBJ2-7 gives the full variable domain: GAGVSQSPRYKVAKRGQDVALRCDPISGHVSLFWYQQALGQGPEFLTYFQNEAQLDKSGLPSDRFFAERPEGSVSTLKIQRTQQEDSAVYLCASSSTTGTFDELYFGPGTRLTVT.

This chain connects TRBV27 to TRBJ1-5, with D perhaps matching TRBD1 (6 bases). From germline, CDR1 is MNHEY and CDR2 SMNVEV (reference sequence). The germline V and J ends were trimmed by 8 bases and 0 bases, with 23 bases remaining between them. This CDR3 has 18 amino acids. The CDR3 sequence is CASPGPTGGGYSNQPQHF. For the CDR3, the DNA is TGTGCCAGCCCCGGTCCGACAGGTGGTGGGTATAGCAATCAGCCCCAGCATTTT.

This chain uses TRBV7-2 with TRBJ1-2, with 7 positions matching TRBD1. V trimming: 3 bases; J trimming: 7 bases; junction bases outside the gene matches: 2. The CDR3 consists of 12 residues. Germline loops: CDR1 SGHTA, CDR2 FQGNSA. CDR3 region: CASSLTGSGYTF. The CDR3 DNA reads as TGTGCCAGCAGCTTGACAGGGTCTGGCTACACCTTC.

The rearrangement uses TRBV18 and TRBJ1-2; D uncertain. V was shortened by 1 base and J by 4 bases, with 7 bases between the two germline ends. The CDR3 totals 13 residues. Per germline, CDR1 KGHSH and CDR2 LQKENI. The CDR3 DNA sequence: TGTGCCAGCTCACCACGGGAGAGCTATGGCTACACCTTC. It yields the protein CASSPRESYGYTF.

The rearrangement uses TRBV7-8 and TRBJ2-3; unclear D gene. V was clipped by 1 base and J by 9 bases, with 11 bases between them. Germline V gene sequence: CDR1 SGHVS, CDR2 FQNEAQ. The CDR3 totals 13 residues. The CDR3 region has the DNA TGTGCCAGCAGCTTAGACGAGACGGAGACGCAGTATTTT. It translates to CASSLDETETQYF. The full variable domain, completed using reference TRBV7-8 and TRBJ2-3, is GAGVSQSPRYKVAKRGQDVALRCDPISGHVSLFWYQQALGQGPEFLTYFQNEAQLDKSGLPSDRFFAERPEGSVSTLKIQRTQQEDSAVYLCASSLDETETQYFGPGTRLTVL.

This rearrangement joins TRBV19 to TRBJ2-7; 7 positions match TRBD2. The junction had 9 bases not matched to a gene; V was cut back by 3 bases and J by 1 base. Germline CDR1 is LNHDA and CDR2 is SQIVND (reference sequence). CDR3 size: 16 residues. The DNA of the CDR3 is TGTGCCAGTAGTATTCCGAACGGCGGGAGTTCCTACGAGCAGTACTTC. It yields the protein CASSIPNGGSSYEQYF.

The chain recombines TRBV4-1 with TRBJ2-7, with D possibly TRBD1 on 7 matching bases. The CDR3 is 16 residues long. Germline CDR1 reads MGHRA; CDR2 reads YSYEKL. Trimming took 3 bases from V and 4 from J, leaving 19 bases between them. The CDR3 DNA reads TGCGCCAGCAGCCATGGACAGACAGGGACTTCTTACGAGCAGTACTTC. This encodes CASSHGQTGTSYEQYF.

The J gene is TRBJ2-1, the V gene TRBV5-1, with 8 bases aligning to TRBD2. Germline V lookup: CDR1 SGHRS, CDR2 YFSETQ. V was pared by 4 bases and J by 8 bases, with 2 bases of the junction left unmatched. The CDR3 has 12 amino acids. The CDR3 sequence: CASSRGGDEQFF. For the CDR3, the DNA is TGCGCCAGCAGCCGGGGGGGGGATGAGCAGTTCTTC.

The J gene is TRBJ1-1, the V gene TRBV18, with a tentative D call TRBD1 (5 bases). Germline V gene sequence: CDR1 KGHSH, CDR2 LQKENI. The CDR3 is 15 amino acids. With 6 bases removed from V and 1 base from J, the gap between germline ends came to 15 bases. The CDR3 region has the DNA TGTGCCAGCTCTCCGCTGGACACGCGGAACACTGAAGCTTTCTTT. Amino acids: CASSPLDTRNTEAFF. The full variable domain, with the rest looked up from reference TRBV18 and TRBJ1-1, is NAGVMQNPRHLVRRRGQEARLRCSPMKGHSHVYWYRQLPEEGLKFMVYLQKENIIDESGMPKERFSAEFPKEGPSILRIQQVVRGDSAAYFCASSPLDTRNTEAFFGQGTRLTVV.

This clone was observed once. The rearrangement uses TRBV7-3 and TRBJ2-1; D is possibly TRBD1 (6 bases). The ends were cut back, 4 bases at V and 7 bases at J, with 8 bases in the middle. Germline CDR1 reads SGHTA; CDR2 reads FQGTGA. This CDR3 has 12 amino acids. The CDR3 DNA follows: TGTGCCAGCAGCTCACAGGGAAATGAGCAGTTCTTC. Its protein is CASSSQGNEQFF.

The chain combines TRBV28 with TRBJ1-5, with TRBD1 matching over 9 bases. Germline assignment: CDR1 MDHEN and CDR2 SYDVKM. This CDR3 comprises 16 residues. J gave up 6 bases and V 7 bases, and 13 bases lay outside the gene matches. CDR3 loop: CASTFEGQGRSQPQHF. Here the CDR3 DNA reads TGTGCCAGCACCTTTGAGGGACAGGGAAGGTCTCAGCCCCAGCATTTT.